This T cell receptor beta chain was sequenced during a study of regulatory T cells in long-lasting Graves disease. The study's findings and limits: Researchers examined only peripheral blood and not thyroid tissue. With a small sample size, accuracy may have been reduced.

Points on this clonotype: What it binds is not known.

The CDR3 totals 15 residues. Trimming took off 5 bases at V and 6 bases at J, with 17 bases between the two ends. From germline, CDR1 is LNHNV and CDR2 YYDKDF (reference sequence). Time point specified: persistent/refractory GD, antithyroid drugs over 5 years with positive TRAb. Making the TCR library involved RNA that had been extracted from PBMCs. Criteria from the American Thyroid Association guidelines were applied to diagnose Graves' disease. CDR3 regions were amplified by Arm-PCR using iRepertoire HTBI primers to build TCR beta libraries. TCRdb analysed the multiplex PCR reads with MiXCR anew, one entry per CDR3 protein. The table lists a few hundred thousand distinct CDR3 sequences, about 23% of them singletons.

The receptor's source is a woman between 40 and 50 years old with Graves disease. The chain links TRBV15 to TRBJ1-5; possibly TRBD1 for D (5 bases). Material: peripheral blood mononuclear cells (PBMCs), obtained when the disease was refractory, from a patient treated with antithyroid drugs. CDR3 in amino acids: CATSRPGGSGQPQHF. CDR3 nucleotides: TGTGCCACCAGCCGACCTGGGGGGAGTGGTCAGCCCCAGCATTTT.